This T cell receptor (beta chain) derives from a study of OX40 agonist ivuxolimab in advanced cancers. Overall study findings and caveats: The 0.1-3.0 mg/kg partial responders had among the lowest clonal expansion. Clones of CD4+ and CD8+ blood T cells grew by week 6 at doses of 0.1 to 3.0 mg/kg.

The timepoints at which blood was sampled were baseline, cycle 4 day 1, and cycle 7 day 1. This clone was recorded a few times. Its antigen is unidentified. Generated by immunoSEQ multiplex PCR, the TCRdb table keeps only in-frame clones and is missing some. The repertoire has 50,000 to 70,000 clones, about 88% of them found once; the top ten carry about 3%. Germline CDR1 reads DFQATT; CDR2 reads SNEGSKA (reference sequence). With 4 bases clipped from V and 16 bases from J, the junction kept 8 bases outside the gene matches. The CDR3 covers 11 residues. The rearrangement joins TRBV20-1 to TRBJ1-5; TRBD1 agrees at 9 bases. The TCR was taken from an adult with an advanced solid tumor such as melanoma, head and neck, liver or kidney cancer. Material: CD4+ or CD8+ T cells sorted from blood, obtained in a trial of the OX40 agonist ivuxolimab. CDR3 nucleotide sequence: TGCAGTGCTACCTGGGACAGGGTAAATCATTTT. This sequence encodes CSATWDRVNHF.